This TCR beta chain originates from a study of T cell repertoires in aging, cancer and after chemotherapy. The CDR3 spans 15 residues. The germline V gene encodes CDR1 SEHNR and CDR2 FQNEAQ (reference sequence). The template was genomic DNA from peripheral blood, not RNA. TRB rearrangements spanning V, D and J were amplified using mixed TRB-A/B primers. One entry per CDR3 protein, called by TCRdb with MiXCR from the multiplex PCR reads. The table shows under 6,500 distinct CDR3 sequences, with 30% occurring only once. As to this clonotype: The germline gene is not matched at one end of the junction; a read error may be the cause.

The chain recombines TRBV7-9 with TRBJ2-7, with 8 bases aligning to TRBD1. The clonotype originates from a human donor with a blood cancer. Sequences were obtained from blood. CDR3 in DNA: TGTGCCAGCAGCTTGGGGCCGGCCCGGGGACAGGCGTGGCACTTC. Translation: CASSLGPARGQAWHF.